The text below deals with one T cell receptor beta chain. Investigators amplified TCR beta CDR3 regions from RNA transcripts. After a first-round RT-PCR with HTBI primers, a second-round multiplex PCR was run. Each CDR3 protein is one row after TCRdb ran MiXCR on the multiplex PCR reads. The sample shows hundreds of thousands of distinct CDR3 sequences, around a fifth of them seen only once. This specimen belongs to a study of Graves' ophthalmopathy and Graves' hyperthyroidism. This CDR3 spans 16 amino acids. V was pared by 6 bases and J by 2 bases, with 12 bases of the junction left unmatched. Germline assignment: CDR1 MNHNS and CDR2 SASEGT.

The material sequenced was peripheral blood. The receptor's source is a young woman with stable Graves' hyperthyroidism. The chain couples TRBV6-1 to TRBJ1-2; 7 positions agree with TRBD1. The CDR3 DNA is TGTGCCAGCAGCCACTGGGGACAGATAATCAACTATGGCTACACCTTC. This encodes CASSHWGQIINYGYTF.